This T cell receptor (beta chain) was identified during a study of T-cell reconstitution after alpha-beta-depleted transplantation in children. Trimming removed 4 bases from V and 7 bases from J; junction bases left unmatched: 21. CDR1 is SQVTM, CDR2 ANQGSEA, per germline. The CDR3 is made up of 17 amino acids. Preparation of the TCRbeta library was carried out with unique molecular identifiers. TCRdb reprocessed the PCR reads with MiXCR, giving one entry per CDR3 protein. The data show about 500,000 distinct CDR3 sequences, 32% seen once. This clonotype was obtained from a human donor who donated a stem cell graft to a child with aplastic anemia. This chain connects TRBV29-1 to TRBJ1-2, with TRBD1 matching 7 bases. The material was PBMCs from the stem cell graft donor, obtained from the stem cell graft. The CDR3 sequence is CSVAGGLLGNVPSGYTF. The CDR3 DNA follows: TGCAGCGTTGCAGGGGGACTATTGGGTAATGTCCCCTCTGGCTACACCTTC. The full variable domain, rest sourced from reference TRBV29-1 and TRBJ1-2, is SAVISQKPSRDICQRGTSLTIQCQVDSQVTMMFWYRQQPGQSLTLIATANQGSEATYESGFVIDKFPISRPNLTFSTLTVSNMSPEDSSIYLCSVAGGLLGNVPSGYTFGSGTRLTVV.